The TCR beta chain described here comes from a study of PD-L1 blockade in urothelial cancer. At the level of the study: Blood drawn 3 weeks (second dose) and 6 weeks after treatment start was analyzed.

Described time point: pretreatment peripheral blood. Sequencing used immunoSEQ multiplex PCR; TCRdb keeps in-frame clones, though not all of them. The table records tens of thousands of clones, 65% to 85% of them present only once. This CDR3 contains 18 residues. J was trimmed by 1 base and V by 0 bases; bases with no gene match: 5. The germline V gene has CDR1 SGHNT and CDR2 YYREEE (reference sequence). The rearrangement links TRBV5-4 to TRBJ2-1; TRBD2 agrees at 12 bases. The input for sequencing was PBMCs, taken around atezolizumab (anti-PD-L1) treatment. The origin of this receptor is a woman aged 65 to 85 with urothelial cancer. CDR3 protein: CASSLGLAGGGSYNEQFF. The DNA for the CDR3 is TGTGCCAGCAGCTTGGGTCTAGCGGGAGGGGGGTCCTACAATGAGCAGTTCTTC.